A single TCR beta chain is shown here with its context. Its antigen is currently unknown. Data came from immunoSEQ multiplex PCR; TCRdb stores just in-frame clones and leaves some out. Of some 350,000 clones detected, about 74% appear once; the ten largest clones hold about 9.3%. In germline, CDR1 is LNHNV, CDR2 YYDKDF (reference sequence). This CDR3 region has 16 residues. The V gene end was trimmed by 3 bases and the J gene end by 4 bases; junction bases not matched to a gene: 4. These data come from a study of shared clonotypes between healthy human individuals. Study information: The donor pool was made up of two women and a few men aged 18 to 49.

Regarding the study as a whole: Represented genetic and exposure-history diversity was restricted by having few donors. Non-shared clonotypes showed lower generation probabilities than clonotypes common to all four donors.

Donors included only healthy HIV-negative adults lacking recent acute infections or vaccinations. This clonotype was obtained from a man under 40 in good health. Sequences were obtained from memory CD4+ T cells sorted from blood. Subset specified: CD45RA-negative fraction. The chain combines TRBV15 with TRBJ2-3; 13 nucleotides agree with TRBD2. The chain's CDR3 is CATSRRTSGSPDTQYF. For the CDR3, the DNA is TGTGCCACCAGCAGGAGGACTAGCGGGAGCCCAGATACGCAGTATTTT.